These 7 T cell receptor beta chains came from one sample sequenced in a study of neurological immune-mediated disorders (dated by TCRdb to the late 2010s). Libraries came from 5' RACE. The run used an Illumina HiSeq 2500. The public reads were run again by TCRdb, first through fastp at Q25 and then through MiXCR, and only productive beta chains were kept. All rows with the same CDR3 protein become a single entry with the most common DNA and genes. This sample has roughly 45,000 distinct CDR3 sequences in its table, and around 14% of those were observed once. The ten largest clonotypes hold about 4.9% of the sample. The sample's time point label is to be understood as: longitudinal time-point 2. Sequencing input: PBMCs. These receptors all stem from a male donor with HTLV-1-associated myelopathy (HAM/TSP).

This clonotype came up many times. The chain joins TRBV7-2 to TRBJ2-2; TRBD1 matches at 9 bases. From germline, CDR1 is SGHTA and CDR2 FQGNSA. Losses at the gene ends were 1 base for V and 5 bases for J; bases not matched to a gene: 2. There are 15 residues in the CDR3. DNA for the CDR3: TGTGCCAGCAGCTTAGGACAGGGGGAGACCGGGGAGCTGTTTTTT. This gives the protein CASSLGQGETGELFF.

This clonotype was seen at least ten times. The J gene is TRBJ1-1, the V gene TRBV5-1, with no clear D. This CDR3 comprises 14 residues. The V gene's germline CDR1 is SGHRS and CDR2 YFSETQ. V was cut by 2 bases and J by 5 bases, with 13 bases left in between. CDR3 amino acids: CASSFGNTGTEAFF. The CDR3 nucleotides are TGCGCCAGCAGCTTTGGGAATACGGGGACTGAAGCTTTCTTT.

Within the sample, this clonotype is medium-sized. The V call is TRBV12-3 or TRBV12-4, the J call TRBJ1-2, with 8 bases lining up with TRBD1. V gave up 4 bases and J gave up 6 bases; unmatched junction bases: 7. CDR3 length equals 14 residues. Here the CDR3 DNA reads TGTGCCAGCAGTTCGGACAGGGAATGGAATGGCTACACCTTC. It encodes CASSSDREWNGYTF.

This clonotype was picked up many times. The genes are TRBV4-1 and TRBJ2-4, with 7 nucleotides matching TRBD1. V lost 2 bases, J lost 5 bases, and 3 bases stayed unmatched. CDR1 and CDR2 from the germline V gene are MGHRA and YSYEKL. This CDR3 spans 14 amino acids. CDR3 in amino acids: CASSQRQGENIQYF. The CDR3 DNA reads TGCGCCAGCAGCCAAAGACAGGGTGAAAACATTCAGTACTTC.

Many counts were recorded for this clonotype. The chain carries TRBV20-1 and TRBJ2-2, with D possibly being TRBD2 (5 bases). Trimming pared 4 bases from V and 2 bases from J, leaving 14 bases between. The CDR3 has 15 amino acids. Germline CDR1 is DFQATT and CDR2 is SNEGSKA (reference sequence). Written as DNA, the CDR3 is TGCAGTGCTAAGAGGGTATTTTCTAACACCGGGGAGCTGTTTTTT. Amino acid sequence: CSAKRVFSNTGELFF.

This clonotype has at least ten counts. V is TRBV24-1 and J is TRBJ2-2; TRBD1 agrees at 10 bases. This CDR3 contains 16 residues. The V gene's germline CDR1 is KGHDR and CDR2 SFDVKD. The J segment lost 6 bases and the V segment lost 1 base, leaving 4 bases of the junction unmatched. CDR3 protein: CATSDFGDRGPGELFF. The CDR3 nucleotides are TGTGCCACCAGTGATTTTGGGGACAGGGGACCCGGGGAGCTGTTTTTT.

This clonotype has a handful of counts. The chain recombines TRBV30 with TRBJ1-3; 10 bases map to TRBD1. Germline V lookup: CDR1 GTSNPN, CDR2 SVGIG (reference sequence). With V trimmed by 1 base and J by 9 bases, 6 bases remained unmatched. This CDR3 is built from 14 residues. The CDR3 nucleotides are TGTGCCTGGAGTGGCGGGACAGGGGATCGCACCATATATTTT. Protein sequence: CAWSGGTGDRTIYF.